This TCR beta chain derives from a study of regulatory T cells in long-lasting Graves disease (dated by TCRdb to 2020 to 2022). Regarding the complete study: Persistent Graves' disease was defined as antithyroid drug treatment for over 5 years with persistently positive TSH receptor autoantibodies. Patients with persistent Graves' disease were compared with patients with newly diagnosed Graves' disease using TCR sequencing and RNA sequencing of peripheral blood. The study was registered as a clinical trial and conducted in China. TCR sequencing covered 13 persistent and some 20 newly diagnosed Graves' disease patients, some 33 samples in total. Persistent Graves' disease patients in the clinical cohort had taken antithyroid drugs for roughly ten years on average. What the work shows at the level of the full study, not this receptor alone: Persistent Graves' disease patients showed lower TCR Shannon entropy and fewer highly expanded clones than newly diagnosed patients, suggesting clonal expansion. Only the TCR beta chain was sequenced and analyzed. Peripheral blood alone was examined, since thyroid tissue, which constituted the primary lesion, could not be accessed. The small sample size was acknowledged by the authors as a limitation that may reduce accuracy. More public clonotypes were shared among persistent patients (under 3,000) than among newly diagnosed patients (roughly 1,000). Preferential use of TRBV28, TRBJ1-2 and TRBJ2-5 was observed in persistent disease, whereas TRBV20-1 and TRBJ2-1 were favored in newly diagnosed disease.

Taken with the paper, the label for time point translates to: persistent/refractory GD, antithyroid drugs over 5 years with positive TRAb. For both TCR sequencing and RNA sequencing, RNA was extracted from PBMCs using TRIzol. The diagnosis of Graves' disease was made according to American Thyroid Association guidelines. Recruitment of patients was carried out at an endocrinology department in Xi'an, China. Each patient gave roughly 8.4 milliliters of peripheral blood, collected in an EDTA anticoagulant tube. Ficoll Paque Plus density gradient separation was used to isolate PBMCs, and no further T cell sorting was performed. An Agilent 2100 Bioanalyzer and agarose gel were used to check RNA quality, while a NanoDrop 2000 measured RNA concentration. CDR3 length: 15 amino acids, cysteine to phenylalanine. Just the 45-base CDR3 DNA is kept, in frame starting at base 1. CDR1 MNHEY and CDR2 SMNVEV were looked up in the germline V gene (reference sequence). Relative to germline, V is missing 4 bases and J is missing 5 bases, with 7 bases of the junction outside any gene match.

A word on this clonotype: This clone's antigen is unknown. The sample holds no much larger clone one base away, and base qualities are not on file.

Library preparation was by multiplex PCR. Sequencing was carried out with an Illumina HiSeq 4000. iRepertoire HTBI primers and Arm-PCR amplification of CDR3 regions were used to construct TCR beta libraries. Gel purification was performed on PCR products prior to sequencing. Turning to the authors' computational methods: Gene usage analysis of CDR3 amino acid clonotypes used the roughly 62 TRBV and around 13 TRBJ segments found across samples. COPE and FqMerger were used to merge filtered high-quality paired reads into contigs. BLAST was used to align contigs to IMGT TRBV, TRBD and TRBJ reference genes, with CDR3 defined following IMGT. Clonotypes above 0.1% frequency were classified as highly expanded clones. Shannon entropy was used to measure repertoire diversity, and the Gini coefficient was used to measure V-J evenness. Public clonotypes were defined as clonotypes shared by more than one individual. The raw public reads went through TCRdb reprocessing: fastp at Q25, MiXCR clone calling, in-frame beta chains kept. Rows matching on CDR3 protein sequence are summarized as one entry with the most common DNA and genes. The V and J calls were determined by TCRdb, not by the authors. The sample table holds 350,000 to 500,000 distinct CDR3 sequences, of which roughly 21% were seen once. The ten largest clones represent 13% to 15% of the sample.

This specimen was peripheral blood mononuclear cells (PBMCs), taken when the disease was refractory, from a patient treated with antithyroid drugs. The chain links TRBV27 with TRBJ1-4; 7 of the junction bases match TRBD1. This receptor was taken from a female donor with Graves disease. CDR3 sequence: CASSYRGLPNEKLFF. Read as DNA, the sequence is TGTGCCAGCAGTTATAGGGGGCTCCCGAATGAAAAACTGTTTTTT. The CDR3 plus the reference TRBV27 and TRBJ1-4 genes for the other parts give the full variable domain: EAQVTQNPRYLITVTGKKLTVTCSQNMNHEYMSWYRQDPGLGLRQIYYSMNVEVTDKGDVPEGYKVSRKEKRNFPLILESPSPNQTSLYFCASSYRGLPNEKLFFGSGTQLSVL.